The 25 T cell receptor beta chains below were found in one sample sequenced in a study of shared clonotypes between healthy human individuals. The assay was immunoSEQ multiplex PCR, and TCRdb's table has in-frame clones only and misses some. The table has 500,000 or so clones, roughly 95% seen once. Sequencing was carried out using naive CD4+ T cells sorted from blood. Subset meaning: CD45RA+ positively selected. The receptors were gathered from a woman aged 25 to 45 in good health.

The chain recombines TRBV9 with TRBJ2-5; D is uncertain. Trimming stripped 3 bases from V and 4 bases from J, with 16 bases between. The CDR3 has 15 residues. Germline V gives CDR1 SGDLS, CDR2 YYNGEE. The CDR3 DNA reads TGTGCCAGCAGCGAAAACGTGTCCCCAAGAGAGACCCAGTACTTC. Amino acids: CASSENVSPRETQYF.

The chain recombines TRBV5-1 with TRBJ2-7, with TRBD2 matching 10 bases. This CDR3 spans 14 amino acids. J lost 4 bases, V lost 5 bases, and 6 bases had no gene match. The germline gives CDR1 SGHRS, CDR2 YFSETQ. The CDR3 nucleotides are TGCGCCAGCAGACCGGCTAGCGGGGGTTACGAGCAGTACTTC. It encodes CASRPASGGYEQYF. The entire variable domain, with the rest obtained from reference TRBV5-1 and TRBJ2-7, is as follows: KAGVTQTPRYLIKTRGQQVTLSCSPISGHRSVSWYQQTPGQGLQFLFEYFSETQRNKGNFPGRFSGRQFSNSRSEMNVSTLELGDSALYLCASRPASGGYEQYFGPGTRLTVT.

The table lists this clone with a few counts. The chain recombines TRBV9 with TRBJ1-6; the D gene is possibly TRBD1 (6 bases). The V end was cut by 5 bases, the J end by 10 bases, with 13 bases between. Germline V gives CDR1 SGDLS, CDR2 YYNGEE. The CDR3 sequence is 13 residues long. CDR3 protein: CASRGGSGSPLHF. DNA for the CDR3: TGTGCCAGCAGGGGGGGCAGTGGATCACCCCTCCACTTT.

The chain employs TRBV10-3 and TRBJ2-7; 9 bases map to TRBD2. With 4 bases clipped from V and 6 bases from J, the junction kept 1 base outside the gene matches. The CDR3 runs to 12 residues. CDR1 and CDR2 (germline): ENHRY, SYGVKD. CDR3 sequence: CAISGTSAEQYF. The CDR3 DNA reads TGTGCCATCAGTGGGACTAGCGCCGAGCAGTACTTC.

The gene calls are TRBV18 and TRBJ2-7; 9 bases are shared with TRBD1. Germline lookup yields CDR1 KGHSH and CDR2 LQKENI. V dropped 1 base and J dropped 3; count of bases not matched to a gene: 1. The CDR3 runs 14 residues. As DNA, the CDR3 is TGTGCCAGCTCACCACGGGGACAGGGCTACGAGCAGTACTTC. As protein: CASSPRGQGYEQYF.

The chain links TRBV2 to TRBJ2-6; D remains ambiguous. CDR1 and CDR2 (germline): SNHLY, FYNNEI. Trimming stripped 4 bases from V and 3 bases from J, with 13 bases between. The CDR3 is 16 amino acids. The CDR3: CASSASGVFGANVLTF. In nucleotides, the CDR3 is TGTGCCAGCAGTGCGAGTGGGGTCTTTGGGGCCAACGTCCTGACTTTC.

This clone was observed a single time. The CDR3 DNA sequence: TGTGCCTGGAGTGTACAAGGGGGGTACACTGAAGCTTTCTTT. It encodes CAWSVQGGYTEAFF. The chain joins TRBV30 to TRBJ1-1, with D perhaps TRBD1 (6 bases). Germline CDR1 and CDR2: GTSNPN and SVGIG (reference sequence). The length of the CDR3 is 14 residues. Deletions cut 0 bases from V and 3 bases from J, with 11 bases between.

V usage is TRBV19 and J usage is TRBJ2-7, with TRBD2 matching 11 bases. V was pared by 4 bases and J by 3 bases, with 2 bases of the junction left unmatched. Germline CDR1 reads LNHDA; CDR2 reads SQIVND (reference sequence). CDR3 length equals 14 residues. CDR3 in DNA: TGTGCCAGTAGTACCCTAGCGGGAGGCTACGAGCAGTACTTC. Its translation is CASSTLAGGYEQYF.

The J gene is TRBJ2-3, the V gene TRBV6-1; tentatively, D is TRBD1 (6 bases). The CDR3 has 14 amino acids. The germline CDR1 and CDR2 sequences are MNHNS and SASEGT. V was pared by 3 bases and J by 4 bases, with 11 bases between. CDR3 DNA: TGTGCCAGCAGTGAGAGGACAGATCCAGATACGCAGTATTTT. Its translation is CASSERTDPDTQYF.

The V call is TRBV29-1, the J call TRBJ2-7; D possibly matches TRBD1 or TRBD2 (6 bases each). CDR1 and CDR2 (germline): SQVTM, ANQGSEA. The CDR3 has 13 residues. V was cut by 6 bases and J by 4 bases, with 16 bases left in between. The CDR3 DNA is TGCAGCGTGCGACATGGGGGGCTTTACGAGCAGTACTTC. Its protein is CSVRHGGLYEQYF.

Turning to this clone: The identical CDR3 is also encoded by other nucleotide sequences in the sample. V gene TRBV5-1 combines with J gene TRBJ2-2, with TRBD1 identical over 7 bases. The V gene end was trimmed by 4 bases and the J gene end by 0 bases; junction bases not matched to a gene: 3. From germline, CDR1 is SGHRS and CDR2 YFSETQ. This CDR3 comprises 15 residues. The CDR3 region has the DNA TGCGCCAGCAGCCTCGGGACAGCGAACACCGGGGAGCTGTTTTTT. It is translated as CASSLGTANTGELFF.

Here the CDR3 reads CASSLAGRIYNEQFF. The CDR3 coding sequence is TGTGCCAGCAGTTTAGCGGGGAGGATCTACAATGAGCAGTTCTTC. The chain links TRBV27 to TRBJ2-1, with D possibly TRBD2 on 6 matching bases. Germline values: CDR1 MNHEY, CDR2 SMNVEV (reference sequence). The V and J ends lost 2 bases and 3 bases respectively, with 11 bases between them. The CDR3 runs 15 residues.

The chain carries TRBV2 and TRBJ1-6; no reliable D call. The ends were cut back, 7 bases at V and 5 bases at J, with 15 bases in the middle. Germline V lookup: CDR1 SNHLY, CDR2 FYNNEI. CDR3 length equals 15 residues. DNA of the CDR3: TGTGCCAGCATAGGGCACCGCCCGGATAATTCACCCCTCCACTTT. Translated, it gives CASIGHRPDNSPLHF. Looking up the rest from reference TRBV2 and TRBJ1-6 gives the full variable domain: EPEVTQTPSHQVTQMGQEVILRCVPISNHLYFYWYRQILGQKVEFLVSFYNNEISEKSEIFDDQFSVERPDGSNFTLKIRSTKLEDSAMYFCASIGHRPDNSPLHFGNGTRLTVT.

This chain joins TRBV4-2 and TRBJ2-7; 12 nucleotides line up with TRBD2. V shed 1 base, J shed 7 bases, and the junction held 2 bases outside the gene matches. The germline V gene encodes CDR1 LGHNA and CDR2 YNFKEQ. The CDR3 totals 14 residues. CDR3 residues: CASSQGLAGAEQYF. CDR3 DNA: TGTGCCAGCAGCCAAGGACTAGCGGGAGCAGAGCAGTACTTC.

The CDR3: CASRPHRDYPYGYTF. The CDR3 bases are TGTGCCAGCAGACCTCACAGGGATTACCCTTATGGCTACACCTTC. The rearrangement links TRBV6-5 to TRBJ1-2, with D possibly being TRBD1 (6 bases). CDR1 and CDR2 from the germline V gene are MNHEY and SVGAGI. The CDR3 sequence is 15 residues long. The V end lost 6 bases, the J end lost 5 bases, and 19 bases lay between the germline ends.

This rearrangement joins TRBV19 to TRBJ1-2; D uncertain. Per germline, CDR1 LNHDA and CDR2 SQIVND (reference sequence). This CDR3 comprises 13 residues. The V end lost 3 bases, the J end lost 4 bases, and 9 bases lay between the germline ends. CDR3 in amino acids: CASSIGRVYGYTF. The CDR3 nucleotides read TGTGCCAGTAGTATCGGGAGGGTCTATGGCTACACCTTC.

The chain uses TRBV5-6 and TRBJ1-1; D may be TRBD1 (6 bases). V was shortened by 3 bases and J by 0 bases, with 15 bases between the two germline ends. The germline CDR1 and CDR2 sequences are SGHDT and YYEEEE. This CDR3 is built from 16 residues. CDR3 in amino acids: CASSYRVLPVNTEAFF. The CDR3 DNA sequence: TGTGCCAGCAGCTACAGGGTCCTTCCTGTGAACACTGAAGCTTTCTTT. Full variable domain (missing parts from reference TRBV5-6 and TRBJ1-1): DAGVTQSPTHLIKTRGQQVTLRCSPKSGHDTVSWYQQALGQGPQFIFQYYEEEERQRGNFPDRFSGHQFPNYSSELNVNALLLGDSALYLCASSYRVLPVNTEAFFGQGTRLTVV.

This rearrangement joins TRBV27 to TRBJ2-7; D unresolved. The CDR3 runs 14 residues. The V end was cut by 4 bases, the J end by 5 bases, with 15 bases between. Germline values: CDR1 MNHEY, CDR2 SMNVEV (reference sequence). The CDR3 region has the DNA TGTGCCAGCAGTTCCGTCCCCGCGGCCAACGAGCAGTACTTC. As protein: CASSSVPAANEQYF.

The chain has TRBV19 and TRBJ2-2, with D maybe TRBD1 (6 bases). Trimming stripped 4 bases from V and 1 base from J, with 7 bases between. Germline V gene lookup returns CDR1 LNHDA and CDR2 SQIVND (reference sequence). The CDR3 consists of 14 residues. The CDR3 DNA follows: TGTGCCAGTAGTACGACAGGGAACACCGGGGAGCTGTTTTTT. It is translated as CASSTTGNTGELFF.

The J gene is TRBJ2-7, the V gene TRBV10-2; D call uncertain. Trimming removed 0 bases from V and 0 bases from J, with 12 bases in between. The CDR3 covers 16 residues. The V gene's germline CDR1 is WSHSY and CDR2 SAAADI. The DNA for the CDR3 is TGCGCCAGCAGTGAGTCGGTGGAGAAGCTCTCCTACGAGCAGTACTTC. Translating it yields CASSESVEKLSYEQYF.

The chain combines TRBV14 with TRBJ2-7; D call uncertain. There are 15 residues in the CDR3. From germline, CDR1 is SGHDN and CDR2 FVKESK. V lost 1 base and J 3 bases, leaving 13 bases between the germline ends. The CDR3 here is CASSQGWQKVYEQYF. The CDR3 DNA follows: TGTGCCAGCAGCCAAGGGTGGCAGAAAGTCTACGAGCAGTACTTC.

The rearrangement joins TRBV29-1 to TRBJ1-2; 7 bases are a match to TRBD1. This CDR3 is built from 14 residues. Germline values: CDR1 SQVTM, CDR2 ANQGSEA. Unmatched junction bases numbered 6, after V lost 4 bases and J lost 1 base. CDR3 sequence (DNA): TGCAGCGTTGGGGGACAGACCTTTAACTATGGCTACACCTTC. Encoded protein: CSVGGQTFNYGYTF.

The J gene is TRBJ1-1, the V gene TRBV18, with 7 bases identical to TRBD1. The trim removed 3 bases at V and 2 bases at J, leaving 9 bases unmatched. CDR1 is KGHSH and CDR2 is LQKENI in the germline V gene. The CDR3 is 16 residues long. The CDR3 spells CASSPLLQGPNTEAFF. DNA for the CDR3: TGTGCCAGCTCACCGTTACTACAGGGGCCTAACACTGAAGCTTTCTTT.

J is TRBJ1-5 and V is TRBV28; 8 positions agree with TRBD1. V trimming: 6 bases; J trimming: 0 bases; junction bases outside the gene matches: 7. Germline V gene sequence: CDR1 MDHEN, CDR2 SYDVKM. CDR3 size: 16 residues. The CDR3 loop is CASRKDRGISNQPQHF. The CDR3 region has the DNA TGTGCCAGCAGAAAAGACAGGGGCATTAGCAATCAGCCCCAGCATTTT.

The rearrangement uses TRBV19 and TRBJ2-7, with TRBD2 matching over 8 bases. V dropped 5 bases and J dropped 3; count of bases not matched to a gene: 12. CDR1 is LNHDA and CDR2 is SQIVND in the germline V gene (reference sequence). The CDR3 loop spans 16 amino acids. The CDR3 DNA reads TGTGCCAGTAGTGAAGGACCGGGACTAGGTATCTACGAGCAGTACTTC. Residues: CASSEGPGLGIYEQYF.